Listed below are T cell receptor beta chains from one sample, sequenced in a study of T cell responses to AZD1222 COVID-19 vaccine. Only in-frame clones appear in the TCRdb table, and some are missing; sequencing was by immunoSEQ multiplex PCR. This table has 120,000 or so clones, around 94% appearing once. Sequenced here: peripheral blood, sampled on day 0 of AZD1222 vaccination. The receptor source for this set is an adult in good health. Both conserved end residues are part of each CDR3. The D gene is left open where the match is weak. Clone size appears in some rows only: once, few, many, or a class for an expanded clone.

d_call	v_call	j_call	clone_size	cdr3_aa	cdr3_nt
TRBD1	TRBV12-5	TRBJ2-1	once	CASVPGQGYNEQFF	TGTGCTAGTGTCCCGGGACAGGGCTACAATGAGCAGTTCTTC
-	TRBV20-1	TRBJ2-2	-	CTPPTGELFF	TGCACCCCCCCCACCGGGGAGCTGTTTTTT
TRBD2	TRBV4-1	TRBJ2-5	-	CASSQEGLEETQYF	TGCGCCAGCAGCCAAGAGGGACTAGAAGAGACCCAGTACTTC
-	TRBV5-1	TRBJ1-3	-	CASRGRGFQRGNTIYF	TGCGCCAGCAGAGGTAGGGGCTTTCAACGTGGAAACACCATATATTTT
-	TRBV3-1/TRBV3-2	TRBJ1-2	-	CASSQGAFNYGYTF	TGTGCCAGCAGCCAAGGGGCCTTTAACTATGGCTACACCTTC
-	TRBV2	TRBJ1-4	-	CASIELGVDEKLFF	TGTGCCAGCATTGAATTGGGGGTGGATGAAAAACTGTTTTTT
-	TRBV30	TRBJ2-7	-	CAWSPGFYEQYF	TGTGCCTGGAGTCCCGGGTTCTACGAGCAGTACTTC
-	TRBV4-1	TRBJ1-2	-	CASSPKWEANYGYTF	TGCGCCAGCAGCCCCAAGTGGGAAGCGAACTATGGCTACACCTTC
TRBD2	TRBV27	TRBJ2-2	-	CASRPPASGRAGELFF	TGTGCCAGCAGACCTCCCGCTAGCGGGAGGGCCGGGGAGCTGTTTTTT
-	TRBV20-1	TRBJ1-1	once	CSASSGVMNTEAFF	TGCAGTGCTAGTTCAGGGGTCATGAACACTGAAGCTTTCTTT
TRBD1	TRBV6-5	TRBJ1-3	-	CASSHTTGNGNTIYF	TGTGCCAGCAGTCATACGACAGGGAATGGAAACACCATATATTTT
-	TRBV27	TRBJ1-2	-	CASRPSGGPNYGYTF	TGTGCCAGCAGACCCTCGGGGGGACCTAACTATGGCTACACCTTC
-	TRBV6-5	TRBJ2-1	-	CASSPGGSYNEQFF	TGTGCCAGCAGCCCCGGGGGCTCCTACAATGAGCAGTTCTTC
TRBD1	TRBV11-2	TRBJ1-1	-	CASSSGQGRTEAFF	TGTGCCAGCAGCTCAGGACAGGGGAGAACTGAAGCTTTCTTT
-	TRBV6-5	TRBJ1-5	-	CASKSVRNQPQHF	TGTGCCAGCAAGTCAGTCCGAAATCAGCCCCAGCATTTT
-	TRBV7-2	TRBJ2-3	once	CASMRWGDRGTDTQYF	TGTGCCAGCATGCGATGGGGGGACCGGGGCACAGATACGCAGTATTTT
TRBD1	TRBV9	TRBJ1-2	-	CASSVEGQGGGYTF	TGTGCCAGCAGCGTAGAAGGGCAGGGGGGTGGCTACACCTTC
-	TRBV9	TRBJ2-2	-	CASNEAEDSNTGELFF	TGTGCCTCCAACGAGGCCGAAGACTCGAACACCGGGGAGCTGTTTTTT
TRBD1	TRBV15	TRBJ1-3	-	CATSRDWTGGNTIYF	TGTGCCACCAGCAGAGATTGGACAGGAGGAAACACCATATATTTT
-	TRBV7-8	TRBJ1-3	-	CASSLTVSSGNTIYF	TGTGCCAGCAGCCTGACGGTTAGCTCTGGAAACACCATATATTTT
-	TRBV6-5	TRBJ1-2	-	CASSSQPSNYGYTF	TGTGCCAGCAGTTCTCAGCCTTCTAACTATGGCTACACCTTC
TRBD2	TRBV9	TRBJ2-2	-	CASSVLRAGGNTGELFF	TGTGCCAGCAGCGTACTAAGGGCGGGAGGCAACACCGGGGAGCTGTTTTTT
-	TRBV9	TRBJ2-1	-	CASSVAHNEQFF	TGTGCCAGCAGCGTAGCACACAATGAGCAGTTCTTC
TRBD1	TRBV2	TRBJ1-2	-	CASSDFTGVYGYTF	TGTGCCAGCAGTGATTTTACAGGGGTCTATGGCTACACCTTC
-	TRBV11-2	TRBJ1-6	once	CASSPPRGSTYNSPLHF	TGTGCCAGCAGCCCTCCTCGGGGGAGTACCTATAATTCACCCCTCCACTTT
-	TRBV6-6	TRBJ2-2	-	CASSYLGLGSQGELFF	TGTGCCAGCAGTTACTTGGGACTTGGATCACAAGGGGAGCTGTTTTTT
-	TRBV3-1/TRBV3-2	TRBJ1-5	-	CASSQEAGGRPQHF	TGTGCCAGCAGCCAAGAGGCCGGAGGGAGGCCCCAGCATTTT
TRBD1	TRBV27	TRBJ1-1	-	CASRTGGLLGEAFF	TGTGCCAGCAGGACAGGGGGCCTCTTAGGTGAAGCTTTCTTT
-	TRBV5-1	TRBJ2-2	-	CASSIQGPPNTGELFF	TGCGCCAGCAGCATACAGGGCCCCCCGAACACCGGGGAGCTGTTTTTT
TRBD2	TRBV5-4	TRBJ2-7	-	CASSIGGAGGQVVEQYF	TGTGCCAGCAGCATAGGTGGAGCGGGGGGGCAAGTTGTAGAGCAGTACTTC
TRBD1	TRBV5-1	TRBJ1-1	-	CASSPGQENTEAFF	TGCGCCAGCAGCCCTGGACAGGAGAACACTGAAGCTTTCTTT